This TCR delta chain was sequenced in a study of gamma-delta T cells after stem cell transplantation. Per the germline V gene, CDR1 is GEAIGNYY and CDR2 is EKD. Trimming took 5 bases from V and 3 from J, leaving 16 bases between them. This CDR3 has 17 amino acids. TCRdb used CATT to re-call clones from the RT-PCR reads. The repertoire has about 7,800 delta-chain clones, 13% to 15% of them found once; the top ten carry approximately 6%. A word on this clone: A far larger clone lies a single base away; this is likely a read error.

V usage is TRDV2 and J usage is TRDJ3; D is possibly TRDD3 (6 bases). The receptor was derived from a human donor. It is not recorded whose cells these are; they may come from a transplant donor. What was sequenced was gamma-delta T cells. Here the CDR3 reads CACASLLGFWDTRQMFF. Written as DNA, the CDR3 is TGTGCCTGTGCCAGTTTACTGGGTTTCTGGGACACCCGACAGATGTTTTTC.